These 30 T cell receptor beta chains share one sample of origin, sequenced in a study of blood T cell repertoires in COVID-19. Profiling relied on immunoSEQ multiplex PCR, and the TCRdb table lists in-frame clones only, not all of them. Counted here are about 92,000 clones, roughly 85% occurring once; the ten biggest clones make up around 20%. Sequences were obtained from peripheral blood. The receptors stem from a woman between 55 and 75 years old with COVID-19, enrolled during active disease.

The gene calls are TRBV19 and TRBJ2-3; the D is unclear. Trimming took 6 bases from V and 0 from J, leaving 13 bases between them. The germline V gene has CDR1 LNHDA and CDR2 SQIVND (reference sequence). The CDR3 covers 15 residues. CDR3 region: CASREIAHSTDTQYF. CDR3 coding DNA: TGTGCCAGTAGAGAAATTGCGCATAGCACAGATACGCAGTATTTT.

V usage is TRBV7-9 and J usage is TRBJ2-5, with 8 nucleotides matching TRBD1. V gave up 5 bases and J gave up 5 bases; unmatched junction bases: 7. Germline lookup yields CDR1 SEHNR and CDR2 FQNEAQ (reference sequence). There are 14 residues in the CDR3. CDR3 in amino acids: CASSPRTGPETQYF. The DNA for the CDR3 is TGTGCCAGCAGCCCCAGGACAGGGCCGGAGACCCAGTACTTC. Full variable domain (missing parts from reference TRBV7-9 and TRBJ2-5): DTGVSQNPRHKITKRGQNVTFRCDPISEHNRLYWYRQTLGQGPEFLTYFQNEAQLEKSRLLSDRFSAERPKGSFSTLEIQRTEQGDSAMYLCASSPRTGPETQYFGPGTRLLVL.

Only a few counts were recorded for this clone. This chain links TRBV4-1 with TRBJ2-1; possibly TRBD1 for D (5 bases). The V gene's germline CDR1 is MGHRA and CDR2 YSYEKL. V shed 1 base and J shed 4 bases, with 17 bases lying between them. This CDR3 is built from 17 residues. The CDR3 DNA reads TGCGCCAGCAGCCAAGCCGGAACAGGCGCTTTGTACAATGAGCAGTTCTTC. Amino acid sequence: CASSQAGTGALYNEQFF.

This clone came up once. The rearrangement links TRBV5-4 to TRBJ1-1; TRBD1 might be the D (5 bases). The CDR3 has 15 residues. V was trimmed by 3 bases and J by 0 bases, leaving 12 bases between them. Germline CDR1 and CDR2: SGHNT and YYREEE (reference sequence). The CDR3 region is CASSWHGHMNTEAFF. The CDR3 DNA is TGTGCCAGCAGCTGGCATGGACACATGAACACTGAAGCTTTCTTT.

This clone was seen just once. The V gene is TRBV9, the J gene TRBJ2-1, with 9 bases identical to TRBD1. Germline CDR1 reads SGDLS; CDR2 reads YYNGEE. The junction had 10 bases not matched to a gene; V was cut back by 5 bases and J by 4 bases. CDR3 length equals 16 residues. The CDR3 bases are TGTGCCAGCAGTACCCTCCCGGGACAGGGTTACAATGAGCAGTTCTTC. This codes for CASSTLPGQGYNEQFF.

This chain links TRBV7-9 with TRBJ1-4, with 7 nucleotides matching TRBD1. The ends lost 5 bases at V and 3 bases at J; junction bases unmatched: 6. The CDR3 consists of 15 residues. The germline gives CDR1 SEHNR, CDR2 FQNEAQ (reference sequence). This chain's CDR3 is CASSIDRVANEKLFF. CDR3 sequence (DNA): TGTGCCAGCAGCATAGACAGGGTGGCTAATGAAAAACTGTTTTTT.

This clone was found a few times. V is TRBV7-9 and J is TRBJ2-3; 8 bases agree with TRBD2. The CDR3 is 17 amino acids. J gave up 0 bases and V 5 bases, and 10 bases lay outside the gene matches. Germline V gives CDR1 SEHNR, CDR2 FQNEAQ (reference sequence). CDR3 DNA: TGTGCCAGCAGCCCCCCCGGGGGGGGACCTAGCACAGATACGCAGTATTTT. It specifies CASSPPGGGPSTDTQYF. The full variable domain, rest sourced from reference TRBV7-9 and TRBJ2-3, is DTGVSQNPRHKITKRGQNVTFRCDPISEHNRLYWYRQTLGQGPEFLTYFQNEAQLEKSRLLSDRFSAERPKGSFSTLEIQRTEQGDSAMYLCASSPPGGGPSTDTQYFGPGTRLTVL.

The sample holds a few counts of this clone. This chain uses TRBV18 with TRBJ1-2; 10 bases are a match to TRBD1. The CDR3 spans 15 residues. Germline CDR1 is KGHSH and CDR2 is LQKENI. Losses at the gene ends were 2 bases for V and 7 bases for J; bases not matched to a gene: 7. This chain's CDR3 is CASSPGTGEFGGYTF. As DNA, the CDR3 is TGTGCCAGCTCACCAGGGACAGGGGAGTTCGGTGGCTACACCTTC.

The chain is built from TRBV28 and TRBJ1-1; TRBD1 matches 7 bases. The CDR3 is 16 residues long. Germline CDR1 MDHEN, CDR2 SYDVKM. With V trimmed by 2 bases and J by 8 bases, 14 bases remained unmatched. Here the CDR3 DNA reads TGTGCCAGCAGTTTAAAACCGACAGGGAAGAAAAGGGAAGCTTTCTTT. As protein: CASSLKPTGKKREAFF.

The chain carries TRBV19 and TRBJ1-3, with 8 bases fitting TRBD1. The CDR3 is 14 residues long. Germline V CDR1 and CDR2: LNHDA, SQIVND (reference sequence). The ends lost 8 bases at V and 4 bases at J; junction bases unmatched: 7. In nucleotides, the CDR3 is TGTGCCAGTCCATCAGGACAGGGCGGAAACACCATATATTTT. This encodes CASPSGQGGNTIYF.

The chain uses TRBV19 and TRBJ2-7; 8 bases match TRBD1. The junction had 5 bases not matched to a gene; V was cut back by 3 bases and J by 1 base. CDR3 length: 15 amino acids. Germline CDR1 LNHDA, CDR2 SQIVND (reference sequence). CDR3 sequence: CASSIGTGGSYEQYF. CDR3 nucleotides: TGTGCCAGTAGTATCGGTACAGGGGGGTCCTACGAGCAGTACTTC.

The chain uses TRBV4-1 and TRBJ2-7; TRBD2 matches 10 bases. Trimming at V came to 1 base and at J to 4 bases, leaving 10 bases not matched to a gene. CDR3 length: 17 amino acids. From germline, CDR1 is MGHRA and CDR2 YSYEKL. The CDR3 is CASSQGGSGGPVYEQYF. The CDR3 DNA follows: TGCGCCAGCAGCCAAGGAGGTAGCGGGGGGCCGGTGTACGAGCAGTACTTC.

The gene calls are TRBV28 and TRBJ2-5; 7 positions agree with TRBD1. The CDR3 consists of 14 residues. Unmatched junction bases numbered 11, after V lost 8 bases and J lost 5 bases. Germline V gene lookup returns CDR1 MDHEN and CDR2 SYDVKM. The CDR3: CASRLRQGWETQYF. In DNA, the CDR3 is TGTGCCAGCCGACTACGACAGGGTTGGGAGACCCAGTACTTC. The full variable domain, completed using reference TRBV28 and TRBJ2-5, is DVKVTQSSRYLVKRTGEKVFLECVQDMDHENMFWYRQDPGLGLRLIYFSYDVKMKEKGDIPEGYSVSREKKERFSLILESASTNQTSMYLCASRLRQGWETQYFGPGTRLLVL.

This chain links TRBV7-8 with TRBJ1-5, with a tentative D call TRBD1 (5 bases). The CDR3 contains 14 residues. The ends were cut back, 5 bases at V and 4 bases at J, with 12 bases in the middle. Looked up from germline, CDR1 is SGHVS and CDR2 is FQNEAQ. This CDR3 reads CASSLGAPNQPQHF. The CDR3 DNA reads as TGTGCCAGCAGCCTTGGGGCCCCTAATCAGCCCCAGCATTTT.

The J gene is TRBJ2-3, the V gene TRBV6-6; the match to TRBD2 covers 15 bases. Germline V gene lookup returns CDR1 MNHNY and CDR2 SVGAGI (reference sequence). V was pared by 6 bases and J by 7 bases, with 14 bases of the junction left unmatched. The CDR3 runs 18 residues. CDR3 coding DNA: TGTGCCAGCAGCCGAGGGACTAGCGGGGGGCCACACTTTCATACGCAGTATTTT. It yields the protein CASSRGTSGGPHFHTQYF.

The V call is TRBV6-5, the J call TRBJ2-2; D perhaps matches TRBD1 (5 bases). V lost 8 bases and J 0 bases, leaving 10 bases between the germline ends. Germline CDR1 is MNHEY and CDR2 is SVGAGI. CDR3 size: 14 residues. CDR3 nucleotides: TGTGCCAGCCGCCCAGGGCCGAACACCGGGGAGCTGTTTTTT. It encodes CASRPGPNTGELFF.

This clone appeared a few times. V is TRBV4-1 and J is TRBJ1-3, with D hard to call. Trimming took off 1 base at V and 7 bases at J, with 5 bases between the two ends. The germline V gene encodes CDR1 MGHRA and CDR2 YSYEKL. The CDR3 runs 12 residues. The CDR3 nucleotides are TGCGCCAGCAGCCAAGGGAGGAACACCATATATTTT. It encodes CASSQGRNTIYF.

The chain has TRBV11-2 and TRBJ1-6, with a possible D match to TRBD1 (5 bases). Germline V CDR1 and CDR2: SGHAT, FQNNGV. V lost 9 bases, J lost 9 bases, and 12 bases lay in between. The CDR3 covers 12 residues. The CDR3 DNA reads as TGTGCCAGTAGGACCCAGGGTTCACCCCTCCACTTT. This encodes CASRTQGSPLHF.

This rearrangement joins TRBV29-1 to TRBJ2-2, with D possibly matching TRBD1 (6 bases). Germline CDR1 is SQVTM and CDR2 is ANQGSEA. The V and J ends lost 5 bases and 7 bases respectively, with 14 bases between them. The CDR3 runs 13 residues. This chain's CDR3 is CSVSGAQGGELFF. CDR3 DNA: TGCAGCGTTTCAGGGGCGCAGGGCGGGGAGCTGTTTTTT.

This rearrangement joins TRBV18 to TRBJ2-7, with TRBD2 matching over 7 bases. The trim removed 2 bases at V and 1 base at J, leaving 5 bases unmatched. Germline-derived CDR1 and CDR2 are KGHSH and LQKENI. The CDR3 is made up of 15 amino acids. The CDR3 DNA sequence: TGTGCCAGCTCACCAGTGGCGGGGGATTCCTACGAGCAGTACTTC. Amino acid sequence: CASSPVAGDSYEQYF.

This clone was recorded once. The rearrangement uses TRBV9 and TRBJ1-4, with 8 bases fitting TRBD1. Germline V CDR1 and CDR2: SGDLS, YYNGEE. The CDR3 consists of 15 residues. With 2 bases clipped from V and 6 bases from J, the junction kept 6 bases outside the gene matches. CDR3 in DNA: TGTGCCAGCAGCGTGGGGACAGGCAATCATGAAAAACTGTTTTTT. It encodes CASSVGTGNHEKLFF.

V is TRBV4-1 and J is TRBJ1-2, with D possibly matching TRBD1 (6 bases). There are 16 residues in the CDR3. CDR1 and CDR2 from the germline V gene are MGHRA and YSYEKL. Trimming pared 2 bases from V and 7 bases from J, leaving 20 bases between. The CDR3 sequence is CASSQRSTGLAGGYTF. CDR3 bases: TGCGCCAGCAGCCAAAGATCAACAGGGCTGGCCGGTGGCTACACCTTC.

This sequence joins TRBV19 and TRBJ2-5; a weak D match, TRBD2 (6 bases). Germline assignment: CDR1 LNHDA and CDR2 SQIVND (reference sequence). The CDR3 covers 13 residues. The germline V and J ends were trimmed by 5 bases and 5 bases, with 12 bases remaining between them. CDR3 bases: TGTGCCAGTAGTCCGCGGGGTGGGGAGACCCAGTACTTC. It yields the protein CASSPRGGETQYF.

The CDR3 DNA reads as TGTGCCAGCAGCTTAGCGGGTGGTAGCGGGGGGGTAGTTGAGCAGTTCTTC. Translating it yields CASSLAGGSGGVVEQFF. V and J are TRBV7-2 and TRBJ2-1; the match to TRBD2 covers 11 bases. After removal of 0 bases from V and 9 bases from J, the junction contained 10 bases not matched to a gene. Per the germline V gene, CDR1 is SGHTA and CDR2 is FQGNSA. CDR3 length: 17 residues.

The chain uses TRBV7-9 and TRBJ1-2, with unresolved D. CDR3 length: 13 amino acids. V was clipped by 0 bases and J by 1 base, with 3 bases between them. Germline loops: CDR1 SEHNR, CDR2 FQNEAQ (reference sequence). The CDR3 sequence: CASSLAHNYGYTF. The CDR3 DNA is TGTGCCAGCAGCTTAGCCCATAACTATGGCTACACCTTC.

The chain recombines TRBV7-2 with TRBJ2-7, with TRBD1 as a possible D gene (6 bases). Germline V gene lookup returns CDR1 SGHTA and CDR2 FQGNSA. V lost 4 bases, J lost 6 bases, and 19 bases lay in between. The CDR3 extends over 15 amino acids. The CDR3 DNA sequence: TGTGCCAGCAGCTCACTCTTAGGGGCAGGGGCCGAGCAGTACTTC. Encoded protein: CASSSLLGAGAEQYF.

The V gene is TRBV6-2 or TRBV6-3, the J gene TRBJ2-3, with a weak D call TRBD2 (7 bases). CDR1 MNHEY and CDR2 SVGEGT come from the germline V gene. V dropped 6 bases and J dropped 3 bases, with 13 bases sitting between them. CDR3 length equals 14 residues. The CDR3 here is CASSPQGGTDTQYF. CDR3 DNA: TGTGCCAGCAGCCCACAGGGAGGGACAGATACGCAGTATTTT.

This clone appeared a single time. The J gene is TRBJ1-1, the V gene TRBV18, with 10 bases that match TRBD1. J gave up 7 bases and V 3 bases, and 11 bases lay outside the gene matches. Looked up from germline, CDR1 is KGHSH and CDR2 is LQKENI. CDR3 size: 16 residues. The CDR3 spells CASSPGDRGYFIEAFF. The CDR3 region has the DNA TGTGCCAGCTCACCTGGGGACAGGGGATATTTCATTGAAGCTTTCTTT. Full variable domain (rest looked up from reference TRBV18 and TRBJ1-1): NAGVMQNPRHLVRRRGQEARLRCSPMKGHSHVYWYRQLPEEGLKFMVYLQKENIIDESGMPKERFSAEFPKEGPSILRIQQVVRGDSAAYFCASSPGDRGYFIEAFFGQGTRLTVV.

This clone has only one observation. The chain recombines TRBV28 with TRBJ1-5; 8 positions agree with TRBD1. This CDR3 has 17 residues. Germline lookup yields CDR1 MDHEN and CDR2 SYDVKM. V dropped 2 bases and J dropped 2; count of bases not matched to a gene: 8. CDR3 DNA sequence: TGTGCCAGCAGTTTAGGACAGGGTGGTGTTGGCAATCAGCCCCAGCATTTT. Residues: CASSLGQGGVGNQPQHF.

This rearrangement joins TRBV7-2 to TRBJ1-3; 7 bases line up with TRBD1. With V trimmed by 1 base and J by 0 bases, 3 bases remained unmatched. CDR3 length: 16 residues. Germline V gene sequence: CDR1 SGHTA, CDR2 FQGNSA. CDR3 sequence: CASSLVGGLSGNTIYF. The DNA of the CDR3 is TGTGCCAGCAGCTTAGTAGGGGGCCTCTCTGGAAACACCATATATTTT.